This T cell receptor (beta chain) appears in the sequencing data of a study of blood T cells in healthy people across ages. The V gene lost 3 bases and the J gene lost 7 bases, with 10 bases spanning the gap. There are 12 residues in the CDR3. CDR1 and CDR2 (germline): DFQATT, SNEGSKA (reference sequence). The table lists this clonotype with a few counts. Through a sample-barcoded 5' primer and a J-beta primer mix, a second PCR was run for roughly 6 to 11 cycles. TCRdb re-analysed the 5' RACE reads in MiXCR, keeping a single row per CDR3 protein. The profile covers roughly 1.5 million distinct CDR3 sequences, with approximately 43% appearing a single time and under 5% taken by the ten largest.

The TCR was taken from a woman in her late teens or twenties in good health. Specimen: blood. The rearrangement uses TRBV20-1 and TRBJ1-5; D call uncertain. CDR3 loop: CSASALWQPQHF. In nucleotides, the CDR3 is TGCAGTGCTAGTGCTCTCTGGCAGCCCCAGCATTTT.